This T cell receptor beta chain was captured in a study of molecular identifiers for immune sequencing clone quantification. Overall study results and limits: Clones of above 20 RNA copies carried over 97% of effector molecules; in naive cells they carried under 1%.

From germline, CDR1 is LGHDT and CDR2 YNNKEL (reference sequence). Trimming removed 1 base at V and 4 bases at J, with 20 bases between. This CDR3 is 18 amino acids long. This clonotype was recorded a few times. Its specificity is unknown. Bulk TCR library preparation followed previously described methods with listed TCR primers. TCRdb reanalysed the PCR reads using MiXCR and keeps one entry per CDR3 protein. The data hold about 510,000 distinct CDR3 sequences, with roughly 25% observed a single time. The genes are TRBV3-1 and TRBJ1-5, with D tentatively TRBD1 (5 bases). This receptor was identified in a human donor in good health. Some libraries in this study had Jurkat cell RNA spiked in. The source material was naive CD8+ T cells from blood, with Jurkat cell RNA spiked in. The subset is: FACS-sorted CD8+CD4-CCR7+CD45RA+ naive T cells. CDR3 coding DNA: TGTGCCAGCAGCCAAGGGGCCACGGGGGGGTCCTTTAATCAGCCCCAGCATTTT. It codes for CASSQGATGGSFNQPQHF. Supplemented by reference TRBV3-1 and TRBJ1-5, the full variable domain reads DTAVSQTPKYLVTQMGNDKSIKCEQNLGHDTMYWYKQDSKKFLKIMFSYNNKELIINETVPNRFSPKSPDKAHLNLHINSLELGDSAVYFCASSQGATGGSFNQPQHFGDGTRLSIL.